This entry lists 25 T cell receptor beta chains sequenced from one sample in a study of patients and donors after allogeneic stem cell transplantation. TCRdb analysed the RT-PCR reads with MiXCR anew, one entry per CDR3 protein. Counted here are about a million distinct CDR3 sequences, over 15% occurring once; the ten biggest clones make up 5% to 6.5%. The material sequenced was blood, either unsorted or a sorted T cell fraction (not recorded which). Receptor source: a human donor who was either an allogeneic HSCT recipient or a stem cell or donor lymphocyte infusion donor (not recorded which). It is not recorded whose cells these are; they may come from a transplant donor.

For this clonotype: At one end the junction does not follow the germline gene, possibly because of a read error. The V and J genes are TRBV27 and TRBJ2-3; 10 bases are a match to TRBD2. Germline CDR1 reads MNHEY; CDR2 reads SMNVEV (reference sequence). The CDR3 has 16 residues. Written as DNA, the CDR3 is TGTGCCAGCAGTTCGAGCGGGAGGGCCGGTCGGAATACACAGTATTTT. Its protein product is CASSSSGRAGRNTQYF.

This clonotype appeared a few times. The gene calls are TRBV4-3 and TRBJ1-2; D may be TRBD1 (5 bases). The CDR3 totals 15 residues. V dropped 0 bases and J dropped 5 bases, with 13 bases sitting between them. Germline V gene lookup returns CDR1 LGHNA and CDR2 YSLEER. The CDR3 spells CASSQDVTKGYGYTF. The CDR3 DNA reads TGCGCCAGCAGCCAAGATGTAACGAAGGGGTATGGCTACACCTTC.

The sample holds a few counts of this clonotype. The chain uses TRBV7-2 and TRBJ2-7, with 7 nucleotides matching TRBD2. CDR3 length equals 14 residues. The germline gives CDR1 SGHTA, CDR2 FQGNSA. J lost 3 bases, V lost 5 bases, and 7 bases had no gene match. CDR3 sequence: CASSPGGGGYEQYF. The CDR3 nucleotides read TGTGCCAGCAGCCCGGGGGGAGGAGGCTACGAGCAGTACTTC.

This chain connects TRBV2 to TRBJ2-1, with D maybe TRBD1 (6 bases). Germline loops: CDR1 SNHLY, CDR2 FYNNEI. Trimming pared 6 bases from V and 3 bases from J, leaving 15 bases between. CDR3 size: 15 residues. DNA for the CDR3: TGTGCCAGCAGCGCCCGGGACATCCTCTACAATGAGCAGTTCTTC. This sequence encodes CASSARDILYNEQFF. Full variable domain (rest looked up from reference TRBV2 and TRBJ2-1): EPEVTQTPSHQVTQMGQEVILRCVPISNHLYFYWYRQILGQKVEFLVSFYNNEISEKSEIFDDQFSVERPDGSNFTLKIRSTKLEDSAMYFCASSARDILYNEQFFGPGTRLTVL.

The chain combines TRBV6-5 with TRBJ1-1, with 8 bases lining up with TRBD1. Germline lookup yields CDR1 MNHEY and CDR2 SVGAGI. The CDR3 spans 15 residues. V lost 2 bases and J lost 5; bases outside the gene matches: 7. The CDR3 loop is CASSYRQGARTEAFF. The DNA of the CDR3 is TGTGCCAGCAGTTACCGCCAGGGGGCAAGGACTGAAGCTTTCTTT.

The genes are TRBV7-2 and TRBJ2-3; D is possibly TRBD2 (6 bases). CDR3 length: 17 amino acids. CDR1 SGHTA and CDR2 FQGNSA come from the germline V gene. Trimming cost V 1 base and J 1 base, with 15 bases left between them. In DNA form, the CDR3 reads TGTGCCAGCAGCTTAGTTGTGGGGGGACCTCGCACAGATACGCAGTATTTT. This sequence encodes CASSLVVGGPRTDTQYF.

This clonotype was seen more than once but under ten times. The chain couples TRBV20-1 to TRBJ2-5; no reliable D call. The length of the CDR3 is 12 residues. CDR1 is DFQATT and CDR2 is SNEGSKA in the germline V gene (reference sequence). V was trimmed by 3 bases and J by 3 bases, leaving 8 bases between them. DNA for the CDR3: TGCAGTGCTAGCGGAATGGAAGAGACCCAGTACTTC. Encoded protein: CSASGMEETQYF.

This chain joins TRBV19 and TRBJ2-5, with 11 bases matching TRBD2. This CDR3 is 15 amino acids long. The V and J ends lost 5 bases and 1 base, in that order; junction bases with no gene match: 3. The germline gives CDR1 LNHDA, CDR2 SQIVND (reference sequence). The CDR3 nucleotides are TGTGCCAGTAGTCGCGGACTAGCGGGCCAAGAGACCCAGTACTTC. It codes for CASSRGLAGQETQYF.

The chain couples TRBV30 to TRBJ1-5; weak D call: TRBD1 (5 bases). The germline V gene has CDR1 GTSNPN and CDR2 SVGIG (reference sequence). The CDR3 is 15 amino acids. With 3 bases removed from V and 2 bases from J, the gap between germline ends came to 14 bases. The CDR3 here is CAWRVRGMGNQPQHF. In DNA, the CDR3 is TGTGCCTGGAGGGTCCGGGGGATGGGCAATCAGCCCCAGCATTTT. Complete variable domain (other parts from reference TRBV30 and TRBJ1-5): SQTIHQWPATLVQPVGSPLSLECTVEGTSNPNLYWYRQAAGRGLQLLFYSVGIGQISSEVPQNLSASRPQDRQFILSSKKLLLSDSGFYLCAWRVRGMGNQPQHFGDGTRLSIL.

The genes are TRBV20-1 and TRBJ2-5, with a possible D match to TRBD2 (6 bases). Trimming took off 3 bases at V and 1 base at J, with 9 bases between the two ends. The CDR3 extends over 13 amino acids. Germline values: CDR1 DFQATT, CDR2 SNEGSKA (reference sequence). CDR3 residues: CSARAGIQETQYF. The CDR3 DNA reads as TGCAGTGCTAGGGCGGGGATCCAAGAGACCCAGTACTTC.

This clonotype has more than one count but fewer than ten. The gene calls are TRBV12-3 or TRBV12-4 and TRBJ2-3; maybe TRBD1 (6 bases). This CDR3 comprises 15 residues. With 5 bases removed from V and 2 bases from J, the gap between germline ends came to 14 bases. The CDR3 DNA reads as TGTGCCAGCAGTCTCACAGGGTCAGTCACAGATACGCAGTATTTT. It is translated as CASSLTGSVTDTQYF.

In its sample, this clonotype was seen a few times. The chain recombines TRBV6-1 with TRBJ2-3; TRBD2 aligns across 9 bases. Looked up from germline, CDR1 is MNHNS and CDR2 is SASEGT. Trimming cost V 6 bases and J 0 bases; bases outside gene matches: 10. This CDR3 contains 17 residues. The CDR3 nucleotides read TGTGCCAGCAGCTCCAAGCCTAGCGGGGTCAGCACAGATACGCAGTATTTT. Its translation: CASSSKPSGVSTDTQYF.

This clonotype was detected only a few times. V gene TRBV6-1 combines with J gene TRBJ1-2; D may be TRBD1 (5 bases). This CDR3 has 15 residues. In germline, CDR1 is MNHNS, CDR2 SASEGT. Trimming took 6 bases from V and 2 from J, leaving 16 bases between them. Here the CDR3 reads CASRARLRGNYGYTF. DNA of the CDR3: TGTGCCAGCAGGGCCCGACTTCGGGGGAACTATGGCTACACCTTC.

This clonotype has just a few counts. This rearrangement joins TRBV5-4 to TRBJ1-5; no firm D call. Germline CDR1 reads SGHNT; CDR2 reads YYREEE (reference sequence). This CDR3 region has 12 residues. V was trimmed by 3 bases and J by 9 bases, leaving 10 bases between them. CDR3 sequence reads: CASSSPGLPQHF. CDR3 nucleotides: TGTGCCAGCAGCTCCCCTGGACTGCCCCAGCATTTT.

The chain couples TRBV5-1 to TRBJ2-3, with TRBD2 identical over 11 bases. This CDR3 contains 17 residues. J lost 0 bases, V lost 4 bases, and 7 bases had no gene match. Germline CDR1 and CDR2: SGHRS and YFSETQ. CDR3 in DNA: TGCGCCAGCAGCCCACGACTAGCGGGATCTAGCACAGATACGCAGTATTTT. Translating gives CASSPRLAGSSTDTQYF.

V is TRBV4-3 and J is TRBJ1-6; TRBD1 might be the D (6 bases). The CDR3 consists of 16 residues. CDR1 LGHNA and CDR2 YSLEER come from the germline V gene. V was shortened by 0 bases and J by 8 bases, with 14 bases between the two germline ends. The chain's CDR3 is CASSQDSAGEHSPLHF. CDR3 nucleotides: TGCGCCAGCAGCCAAGATTCGGCAGGGGAGCATTCACCCCTCCACTTT.

This clonotype came up a few times. The chain joins TRBV20-1 to TRBJ2-5; 13 bases line up with TRBD2. Germline lookup yields CDR1 DFQATT and CDR2 SNEGSKA (reference sequence). J lost 5 bases, V lost 1 base, and 7 bases had no gene match. The length of the CDR3 is 16 residues. CDR3 DNA sequence: TGCAGTGCTAGAGGAACTAGCGGGAGGGAGGGTGAGACCCAGTACTTC. Its translation: CSARGTSGREGETQYF.

A few counts support this clonotype. The chain joins TRBV20-1 to TRBJ2-1; D is perhaps TRBD2 (6 bases). The CDR3 consists of 15 residues. CDR1 and CDR2 from the germline V gene are DFQATT and SNEGSKA (reference sequence). V shed 1 base and J shed 0 bases, with 10 bases lying between them. CDR3 sequence reads: CSARVHGSSYNEQFF. Written as DNA, the CDR3 is TGCAGTGCTAGAGTCCACGGGAGCTCCTACAATGAGCAGTTCTTC.

This chain links TRBV10-3 with TRBJ1-2, with D uncertain. With 5 bases removed from V and 8 bases from J, the gap between germline ends came to 12 bases. Germline CDR1 ENHRY, CDR2 SYGVKD. This CDR3 has 12 residues. This CDR3 reads CAISKTPEGYTF. The CDR3 DNA is TGTGCCATCAGTAAAACTCCCGAAGGCTACACCTTC.

This clonotype was recorded many times. This chain uses TRBV29-1 with TRBJ2-2, with 7 bases matching TRBD1. The CDR3 has 14 amino acids. V lost 5 bases, J lost 3 bases, and 6 bases stayed unmatched. Germline-derived CDR1 and CDR2 are SQVTM and ANQGSEA. DNA of the CDR3: TGCAGCGTTAGAGGGGGCGCGGACACCGGGGAGCTGTTTTTT. This gives the protein CSVRGGADTGELFF.

A few counts support this clonotype. This chain links TRBV6-5 with TRBJ1-6, with 7 bases identical to TRBD1. Trimming at V came to 0 bases and at J to 10 bases, leaving 9 bases not matched to a gene. The V gene's germline CDR1 is MNHEY and CDR2 SVGAGI. The CDR3 is 16 amino acids. DNA for the CDR3: TGTGCCAGCAGTTACTCGACAGGGAAGGGCGGATCACCCCTCCACTTT. This gives the protein CASSYSTGKGGSPLHF.

The gene calls are TRBV9 and TRBJ1-2; D might be TRBD1 (6 bases). Trimming removed 6 bases at V and 0 bases at J, with 12 bases between. The V gene's germline CDR1 is SGDLS and CDR2 YYNGEE. The CDR3 is made up of 14 amino acids. The CDR3 protein is CASTQAGANYGYTF. The CDR3, as DNA: TGTGCCAGCACTCAGGCAGGGGCTAACTATGGCTACACCTTC.

V usage is TRBV27 and J usage is TRBJ2-7; weak D call: TRBD2 (7 bases). This CDR3 comprises 15 residues. V was pared by 9 bases and J by 4 bases, with 22 bases between. Germline CDR1 is MNHEY and CDR2 is SMNVEV (reference sequence). The CDR3 reads CARPPLGGAKYEQYF. The CDR3 DNA follows: TGTGCCAGACCCCCCCTGGGGGGGGCCAAGTACGAGCAGTACTTC.

The gene calls are TRBV20-1 and TRBJ2-7; 11 nucleotides agree with TRBD1. The CDR3 runs to 16 residues. V lost 5 bases to trimming and J lost 3 bases; unmatched junction nucleotides: 12. The V gene's germline CDR1 is DFQATT and CDR2 SNEGSKA (reference sequence). Here the CDR3 DNA reads TGCAGTGCTCATCAGGGGGGGACAGGGGGTCTCTACGAGCAGTACTTC. Its protein is CSAHQGGTGGLYEQYF.

Written as DNA, the CDR3 is TGTGCCAGCAGCTCTCTGCGGGACCGCGTTCAGTACTTC. Amino acids: CASSSLRDRVQYF. The chain carries TRBV7-9 and TRBJ2-4; the D gene is possibly TRBD2 (6 bases). Trimming cost V 4 bases and J 11 bases, with 15 bases left between them. The CDR3 runs 13 residues. From germline, CDR1 is SEHNR and CDR2 FQNEAQ (reference sequence).